This TCR beta chain was observed in a study of T cells expressing NK-cell markers (dated by TCRdb to 2020 to 2022). At the level of the whole study: Three sorted T-cell subsets (CD3+CD56+NKG2C+, CD3+CD56+NKG2C- and CD3+CD56-NKG2C+) from several donors had their TCR beta-chain repertoires profiled. Randomly selected healthy volunteers, three men and five women, were used as the eight sequenced donors. Among the eight sequenced donors, seven were HCMV-seropositive and one was HCMV-seronegative. Illumina HiSeq 2000/2500, MiSeq or NextSeq was used to sequence libraries as 2 x 150 bp reads.

Of note for this clonotype: It has no known antigen specificity.

On the study overall, not on this receptor specifically: In roughly six donors, the dominant CD3+CD56+NKG2C+ clonotypes were among the top 10 CD8+ clonotypes and accounted for roughly 1.0-8% of CD8+ T cells. Those dominant clonotypes were again the most abundant among CD3+CD56-NKG2C+ cells in a handful of donors, at 28.3-60.1%. Whether the expanded NKG2C-expressing T cell clones were specific for HCMV antigens remained unclear.

Instrument on record: Illumina HiSeq 2000. The TCR beta cDNA libraries were made using 5'RACE template switching, a step that added both a universal primer site and unique molecular identifiers. cDNA synthesis was primed from the TCR beta constant segment and was followed by two successive PCR amplification steps. The paper's data handling went like this. MIGEC was used to demultiplex reads and group the reads by UMI, and MiTCR was used to assemble and quantify clonotypes. To exclude erroneous sequences, only TCR cDNA sequences supported by at least two reads were retained. Downstream repertoire analysis used the tcR package, and clonotypes were matched across fractions by CDR3 nucleotide sequence plus V segment. VDJmatch was used to annotate antigen specificity against VDJdb, with one amino acid substitution in CDR3 permitted. TCRdb reprocessed the raw reads; every CDR3 protein sequence is a single record, and DNA is not supplied. TCRdb's processing, not the study's, gives the V and J calls here. In this sample's table one finds 150,000 to 180,000 distinct CDR3 sequences. The ten largest clones take up around 37% of the sample.

To determine HCMV serostatus, a commercial ELISA kit was used to detect HCMV-specific IgG in serum. Peripheral blood mononuclear cells were isolated from blood by Ficoll density gradient centrifugation. Reading the germline V gene gives CDR1 SQVTM and CDR2 ANQGSEA. The CDR3 runs 13 residues from the cysteine to the phenylalanine. No DNA accompanies this entry. The sequenced sample was blood T cells: a sorted CD56 or NKG2C T cell subset, CD4+ or CD8+ T cells, or bulk PBMC T cells (not recorded which). This receptor chain uses TRBV29-1 and TRBJ2-3. The origin of this receptor is a woman aged 45 to 65 in good health. Donor details come from another sample of the same person, matched by shared clones. The CDR3 in this case is CSALLGSTDTQYF.